A selection of T cell receptor beta chains follows, all from one sample in a study of blood T cell repertoires in COVID-19. Generated by immunoSEQ multiplex PCR, the TCRdb table keeps only in-frame clones and is missing some. Of 200,000 to 250,000 clones in the sample, over 70% are singletons; the top ten hold less than 7%. Material: peripheral blood. All receptors come from a woman in her 70s with acute or convalescent COVID-19. The CDR3 runs from the conserved cysteine through the conserved F or W. A D gene is named only where the DNA matches it firmly. The listing skips clone size in some rows; elsewhere it reads once, few, many or a size class.

V gene: TRBV18; J gene: TRBJ2-6; clone size: NA; D gene: TRBD1; CDR3 DNA: TGTGCCAGCTCACCCGGGACAGGGTCCGGGGCCAACGTCCTGACTTTC; CDR3 protein: CASSPGTGSGANVLTF
V gene: TRBV2; J gene: TRBJ2-2; clone size: NA; D gene: TRBD1; CDR3 DNA: TGTGCCAGCAGTGACGAGCAGGGGGCCGCCGGGGAGCTGTTTTTT; CDR3 protein: CASSDEQGAAGELFF
V gene: TRBV18; J gene: TRBJ1-5; clone size: NA; D gene: TRBD1; CDR3 DNA: TGTGCCAGCTCTCCAGACAGGGGTAGCAATCAGCCCCAGCATTTT; CDR3 protein: CASSPDRGSNQPQHF
V gene: TRBV19; J gene: TRBJ1-1; clone size: NA; D gene: NA; CDR3 DNA: TGTGCCAGTTTTAGCTTTAACACTGAAGCTTTCTTT; CDR3 protein: CASFSFNTEAFF
V gene: TRBV5-1; J gene: TRBJ2-2; clone size: few; D gene: NA; CDR3 DNA: TGCGCCAGCAGCTTGGCCAGTCAGGCGACGAACACCGGGGAGCTGTTTTTT; CDR3 protein: CASSLASQATNTGELFF
V gene: TRBV10-3; J gene: TRBJ2-2; clone size: NA; D gene: NA; CDR3 DNA: TGTGCCATCAACCAGGGGGACTTCACCGGGGAGCTGTTTTTT; CDR3 protein: CAINQGDFTGELFF
V gene: TRBV9; J gene: TRBJ2-2; clone size: NA; D gene: NA; CDR3 DNA: TGTGCCAGCCGGGGGGCGGATACCGGGGAGCTGTTTTTT; CDR3 protein: CASRGADTGELFF
V gene: TRBV7-2; J gene: TRBJ1-6; clone size: NA; D gene: NA; CDR3 DNA: TGTGCCAGCAGCTTATCCGTAGGCGGGTCACCCCTCCACTTT; CDR3 protein: CASSLSVGGSPLHF
V gene: TRBV5-4; J gene: TRBJ2-3; clone size: NA; D gene: NA; CDR3 DNA: TGTGCCAGCAGCTTGGGGGGGGAATCTCCGGATACGCAGTATTTT; CDR3 protein: CASSLGGESPDTQYF
V gene: TRBV19; J gene: TRBJ2-1; clone size: NA; D gene: NA; CDR3 DNA: TGTGCCAGTAGTATATTAGGGGGTTACAATGAGCAGTTCTTC; CDR3 protein: CASSILGGYNEQFF
V gene: TRBV3-1/TRBV3-2; J gene: TRBJ2-3; clone size: NA; D gene: NA; CDR3 DNA: TGTGCCAGCAGCCAATCCCATGGCACAGATACGCAGTATTTT; CDR3 protein: CASSQSHGTDTQYF
V gene: TRBV7-9; J gene: TRBJ1-4; clone size: NA; D gene: NA; CDR3 DNA: TGTGCCAGCTCGGTGCGTACAACTAATGAAAAACTGTTTTTT; CDR3 protein: CASSVRTTNEKLFF
V gene: TRBV11-2; J gene: TRBJ2-3; clone size: NA; D gene: TRBD2; CDR3 DNA: TGTGCCAGCAGCTTTAGGGACTGGACTAGCTACACAGATACGCAGTATTTT; CDR3 protein: CASSFRDWTSYTDTQYF
V gene: TRBV5-1; J gene: TRBJ2-7; clone size: once; D gene: TRBD2; CDR3 DNA: TGCGCCAGCCAGAATGCGGGAGTTCGGGAGCAGTACTTC; CDR3 protein: CASQNAGVREQYF
V gene: TRBV2; J gene: TRBJ1-5; clone size: NA; D gene: NA; CDR3 DNA: TGTGCCAGCAGTGCCCAGGGACTCGGACAGCCCCAGCATTTT; CDR3 protein: CASSAQGLGQPQHF
V gene: TRBV5-1; J gene: TRBJ2-6; clone size: NA; D gene: NA; CDR3 DNA: TGCGCCAGCAGCTTGGGCGGGCCCTCTGGGGCCAACGTCCTGACTTTC; CDR3 protein: CASSLGGPSGANVLTF
V gene: TRBV6-4; J gene: TRBJ1-5; clone size: NA; D gene: NA; CDR3 DNA: TGTGCCAGCAGTGACTCCGTTGATCAGCCCCAGCATTTT; CDR3 protein: CASSDSVDQPQHF
V gene: TRBV19; J gene: TRBJ1-2; clone size: NA; D gene: TRBD1; CDR3 DNA: TGTGCCAGTAGTTGGTTCCCGGGACAGGAAACGAACTATGGCTACACCTTC; CDR3 protein: CASSWFPGQETNYGYTF
V gene: TRBV29-1; J gene: TRBJ2-2; clone size: few; D gene: NA; CDR3 DNA: TGCAGCGTTGAAATTCTCTACACCGGGGAGCTGTTTTTT; CDR3 protein: CSVEILYTGELFF
V gene: TRBV19; J gene: TRBJ1-2; clone size: NA; D gene: NA; CDR3 DNA: TGTGCCAGCCAACAGCCTAACTATGGCTACACCTTC; CDR3 protein: CASQQPNYGYTF
V gene: TRBV28; J gene: TRBJ2-3; clone size: once; D gene: NA; CDR3 DNA: TGTGCCAGCAGTTCACAGGCTACAGATACGCAGTATTTT; CDR3 protein: CASSSQATDTQYF
V gene: TRBV30; J gene: TRBJ1-3; clone size: NA; D gene: NA; CDR3 DNA: TGTGCCTGGAGCACAGGAACCTCTGGAAACACCATATATTTT; CDR3 protein: CAWSTGTSGNTIYF
V gene: TRBV3-1/TRBV3-2; J gene: TRBJ1-2; clone size: NA; D gene: NA; CDR3 DNA: TGTGCCAGCAGCCAAGCGTCAGGGTTTAGCTATGGCTACACCTTC; CDR3 protein: CASSQASGFSYGYTF
V gene: TRBV20-1; J gene: TRBJ1-6; clone size: NA; D gene: NA; CDR3 DNA: TGCAGTGCAGTTCGGAATTCACCCCTCCACTTT; CDR3 protein: CSAVRNSPLHF
V gene: TRBV5-6; J gene: TRBJ2-3; clone size: once; D gene: TRBD2; CDR3 DNA: TGTGCCAGCAGCTTGCTGGGACTAGTTACAGATACGCAGTATTTT; CDR3 protein: CASSLLGLVTDTQYF
V gene: TRBV3-1/TRBV3-2; J gene: TRBJ2-1; clone size: once; D gene: TRBD2; CDR3 DNA: TGTGCCAGCAACCCAGTCGGCGGGAGCTCCTACAATGAGCAGTTCTTC; CDR3 protein: CASNPVGGSSYNEQFF
V gene: TRBV2; J gene: TRBJ1-1; clone size: NA; D gene: TRBD1; CDR3 DNA: TGTGCCAGCAGTGACCGGACAGGGGACACTGAAGCTTTCTTT; CDR3 protein: CASSDRTGDTEAFF
V gene: TRBV18; J gene: TRBJ1-4; clone size: NA; D gene: NA; CDR3 DNA: TGTGCCAGCTCCCTGACAGTTGAAGCAACTAATGAAAAACTGTTTTTT; CDR3 protein: CASSLTVEATNEKLFF
V gene: TRBV5-5; J gene: TRBJ1-1; clone size: NA; D gene: TRBD1; CDR3 DNA: TGTGCCAGCAGCTTCATTCCTCCCGGGACAGGTGAAGCTTTCTTT; CDR3 protein: CASSFIPPGTGEAFF
V gene: TRBV5-1; J gene: TRBJ1-2; clone size: NA; D gene: TRBD1; CDR3 DNA: TGCGCCAGCAGCTTGGAGGGGGCGAGTTATGGCTACACCTTC; CDR3 protein: CASSLEGASYGYTF
V gene: TRBV19; J gene: TRBJ1-2; clone size: few; D gene: TRBD1; CDR3 DNA: TGTGCCAGTAGTATTCTCCGGGACAGTGGGGGATATGGCTACACCTTC; CDR3 protein: CASSILRDSGGYGYTF
V gene: TRBV11-2; J gene: TRBJ2-1; clone size: NA; D gene: NA; CDR3 DNA: TGTGCCAGCAGCTTAGTATACAATGAGCAGTTCTTC; CDR3 protein: CASSLVYNEQFF
V gene: TRBV7-2; J gene: TRBJ1-2; clone size: once; D gene: NA; CDR3 DNA: TGTGCCAGCAGCTTAGGACAGACGTATGGCTACACCTTC; CDR3 protein: CASSLGQTYGYTF
V gene: TRBV28; J gene: TRBJ1-2; clone size: few; D gene: TRBD1; CDR3 DNA: TGTGCCAGCAGTCGGGACAGGGTGTATGGCTACACCTTC; CDR3 protein: CASSRDRVYGYTF
V gene: TRBV7-6; J gene: TRBJ2-3; clone size: NA; D gene: NA; CDR3 DNA: TGTGCCAGCAGCTTAGCAGGGGACAAATCAGATACGCAGTATTTT; CDR3 protein: CASSLAGDKSDTQYF
V gene: TRBV6-6; J gene: TRBJ1-1; clone size: NA; D gene: NA; CDR3 DNA: TGTGCCAGCAGTTACTCCGAAAGGGGCGCTTTCTTT; CDR3 protein: CASSYSERGAFF
V gene: TRBV5-1; J gene: TRBJ1-1; clone size: NA; D gene: TRBD1; CDR3 DNA: TGCGCCAGCAGCACACGACAGGGAAGGGACACTGAAGCTTTCTTT; CDR3 protein: CASSTRQGRDTEAFF
V gene: TRBV25-1; J gene: TRBJ1-6; clone size: NA; D gene: TRBD1; CDR3 DNA: TGTGCCAGCAGTTTACAGGGGTTTCAGTCACCCCTCCACTTT; CDR3 protein: CASSLQGFQSPLHF
V gene: TRBV19; J gene: TRBJ2-1; clone size: once; D gene: TRBD2; CDR3 DNA: TGTGCCAGTAGTATAGTAGGGCTAGCGGGAACCTACAATGAGCAGTTCTTC; CDR3 protein: CASSIVGLAGTYNEQFF
V gene: TRBV27; J gene: TRBJ2-7; clone size: NA; D gene: NA; CDR3 DNA: TGTGCCAGCAGTTTGGGGCACTCCTACGAGCAGTACTTC; CDR3 protein: CASSLGHSYEQYF
V gene: TRBV24-1; J gene: TRBJ1-4; clone size: NA; D gene: TRBD1; CDR3 DNA: TGTGCCACCAGTGATACCGGGACAGGGGGTGAAAAACTGTTTTTT; CDR3 protein: CATSDTGTGGEKLFF
V gene: TRBV5-1; J gene: TRBJ2-2; clone size: NA; D gene: TRBD1; CDR3 DNA: TGCGCCAGCAGCTTGACAGGGGGCGCCGGCACCGGGGAGCTGTTTTTT; CDR3 protein: CASSLTGGAGTGELFF
V gene: TRBV2; J gene: TRBJ2-5; clone size: once; D gene: NA; CDR3 DNA: TGTGCCAGCAGTGGAGCGGCCCTCCAAGAGACCCAGTACTTC; CDR3 protein: CASSGAALQETQYF
V gene: TRBV9; J gene: TRBJ2-7; clone size: NA; D gene: TRBD2; CDR3 DNA: TGTGCCAGCAGCGTAGGAGCGGGAGGCTCCTACGAGCAGTACTTC; CDR3 protein: CASSVGAGGSYEQYF
V gene: TRBV18; J gene: TRBJ1-6; clone size: NA; D gene: TRBD1; CDR3 DNA: TGTGCCAGCTCGCCGGGACAGGGGACCAATTCACCCCTCCACTTT; CDR3 protein: CASSPGQGTNSPLHF
V gene: TRBV30; J gene: TRBJ2-1; clone size: NA; D gene: TRBD1; CDR3 DNA: TGTGCCTGGAGTAGACAGGGGGCGAGCAATGAGCAGTTCTTC; CDR3 protein: CAWSRQGASNEQFF
V gene: TRBV7-8; J gene: TRBJ1-4; clone size: NA; D gene: TRBD1; CDR3 DNA: TGTGCCAGCAGCCCCCGAGGGACAGGGGGTTTAGAAAAACTGTTTTTT; CDR3 protein: CASSPRGTGGLEKLFF
V gene: TRBV7-3; J gene: TRBJ1-4; clone size: NA; D gene: TRBD1; CDR3 DNA: TGTGCCAGCAGCTTAACCGGGACAGGGGATGAAAAACTGTTTTTT; CDR3 protein: CASSLTGTGDEKLFF
V gene: TRBV6-5; J gene: TRBJ1-6; clone size: NA; D gene: NA; CDR3 DNA: TGTGCCAGCACCCCCCGGGTCAATGGTAATTCACCCCTCCACTTT; CDR3 protein: CASTPRVNGNSPLHF
V gene: TRBV28; J gene: TRBJ2-6; clone size: NA; D gene: NA; CDR3 DNA: TGTGCCAGCAGTTTATCTAGCTCTGGGGCCAACGTCCTGACTTTC; CDR3 protein: CASSLSSSGANVLTF
V gene: TRBV6-5; J gene: TRBJ1-2; clone size: NA; D gene: NA; CDR3 DNA: TGTGCCAGCAGTTACTATGTCGGGACATCCTATGGCTACACCTTC; CDR3 protein: CASSYYVGTSYGYTF
V gene: TRBV9; J gene: TRBJ1-1; clone size: NA; D gene: TRBD1; CDR3 DNA: TGTGCCAGCAGCGTAGGCTGGGGACAGGGTGAGAACACTGAAGCTTTCTTT; CDR3 protein: CASSVGWGQGENTEAFF
V gene: TRBV28; J gene: TRBJ2-7; clone size: few; D gene: NA; CDR3 DNA: TGTGCCAGCAGTTTCCGCAGGGGTAGGAACGAGCAGTACTTC; CDR3 protein: CASSFRRGRNEQYF
V gene: TRBV4-2; J gene: TRBJ2-2; clone size: NA; D gene: NA; CDR3 DNA: TGTGCCAGCAGCCAAGATATCGCCAGCGGAGTGAACACCGGGGAGCTGTTTTTT; CDR3 protein: CASSQDIASGVNTGELFF